A selection of T cell receptor beta chains follows, all from one sample in a study of T cell changes during pregnancy in multiple sclerosis. The repertoire was sequenced with immunoSEQ multiplex PCR; TCRdb's copy has only in-frame clones and lacks some. The sample has about 97,000 clones; about nine tenths are singletons. The sample consisted of peripheral blood, taken in the second trimester of pregnancy. These receptors came from a female donor in good health, enrolled as a control in a pregnancy study. CDR3s include the opening cysteine and the closing phenylalanine or tryptophan. A D gene is named only where the DNA matches it firmly. Clone sizes are given selectively: once, few, many, or a class where the clone is expanded.

CASSLKTGIGSPLHF TGTGCCAGCAGTTTAAAGACAGGGATCGGTTCACCCCTCCACTTT . TRBV27 TRBD1 TRBJ1-6
CASSQDTGALGNTIYF TGCGCCAGCAGCCAAGATACAGGGGCGCTTGGAAACACCATATATTTT few TRBV4-1 TRBD1 TRBJ1-3
CASSRDGGQGNEQFF TGTGCCAGCAGTCGGGACGGGGGGCAAGGCAATGAGCAGTTCTTC . TRBV2 . TRBJ2-1
CASSPGGDQETQYF TGTGCCAGCTCACCTGGCGGGGACCAAGAGACCCAGTACTTC . TRBV18 . TRBJ2-5
CASSYSRTAWDF TGTGCCAGCAGTTACTCGAGGACAGCATGGGACTTC . TRBV6-5 . TRBJ2-7
CSVAGGSGYEQYF TGCAGCGTTGCGGGGGGCTCGGGCTACGAGCAGTACTTC . TRBV29-1 . TRBJ2-7
CASSFGQGNTEAFF TGTGCCAGCAGCTTTGGGCAGGGGAACACTGAAGCTTTCTTT once TRBV5-6 . TRBJ1-1
CASSLRQGSYEQYF TGTGCCAGCAGTTTGAGGCAGGGGTCCTACGAGCAGTACTTC . TRBV28 . TRBJ2-7
CASRGGTSGANEQFF TGCGCCAGCAGGGGGGGGACTAGCGGGGCAAATGAGCAGTTCTTC once TRBV10-2 TRBD2 TRBJ2-1
CASSFRQGINYGYTF TGTGCCAGCAGCTTCCGACAGGGGATTAACTATGGCTACACCTTC . TRBV7-2 TRBD1 TRBJ1-2
CASSEQRTGAGYGYTF TGTGCCAGCAGTGAGCAAAGGACAGGGGCAGGCTATGGCTACACCTTC few TRBV2 TRBD1 TRBJ1-2
CASSHLPGQGDEKLFF TGCGCCAGCAGCCATCTCCCGGGACAGGGGGATGAAAAACTGTTTTTT . TRBV4-1 TRBD1 TRBJ1-4
CASSSGLATLAKNIQYF TGTGCCAGCAGCTCCGGACTAGCGACCTTAGCCAAAAACATTCAGTACTTC once TRBV7-8 TRBD2 TRBJ2-4
CASSLASGDTDTQYF TGTGCCAGCAGCTTAGCTAGCGGGGACACAGATACGCAGTATTTT . TRBV7-9 TRBD2 TRBJ2-3
CASSLARGQPQHF TGTGCCAGCAGCTTAGCCCGGGGTCAGCCCCAGCATTTT . TRBV7-2 . TRBJ1-5
CASSYLGAASYNEQFF TGTGCCAGCAGTTACTTAGGGGCCGCCTCCTACAATGAGCAGTTCTTC . TRBV6-5 . TRBJ2-1
CASSLGWQGGSPLHF TGCGCCAGCAGCTTGGGTTGGCAGGGAGGTTCACCCCTCCACTTT . TRBV5-1 . TRBJ1-6
CASSLRGGVPSNEQFF TGTGCCAGCAGCTTACGGGGCGGGGTCCCGAGTAATGAGCAGTTCTTC once TRBV13 . TRBJ2-1
CASSSMTSGSRGTQYF TGTGCCAGCAGCTCTATGACTAGCGGGAGCAGAGGTACGCAGTATTTT . TRBV7-2 TRBD2 TRBJ2-3
CASSLDVRSYNEQFF TGCGCCAGCAGCTTGGATGTGAGATCCTACAATGAGCAGTTCTTC once TRBV5-1 . TRBJ2-1
CASSPYETTQGWTEAFF TGTGCCAGCTCACCATACGAAACGACACAGGGTTGGACTGAAGCTTTCTTT . TRBV18 . TRBJ1-1
CASSYSSGGTEAFF TGTGCCAGCAGTTACTCTTCAGGGGGCACTGAAGCTTTCTTT . TRBV6-5 TRBD1 TRBJ1-1
CASRSPGRGDTEAFF TGCGCCAGCAGATCCCCCGGCAGGGGAGACACTGAAGCTTTCTTT . TRBV4-1 . TRBJ1-1
CASSLNRGLEQYF TGTGCCAGCAGCTTAAACAGGGGGCTCGAGCAGTACTTC . TRBV13 TRBD1 TRBJ2-7
CASSQPPDRTHQFF TGCGCCAGCAGTCAACCTCCGGACAGAACCCATCAGTTCTTC . TRBV23-1 . TRBJ2-1
CASSWAGLAGGETQYF TGCGCCAGCAGCTGGGCAGGACTAGCGGGGGGAGAGACCCAGTACTTC . TRBV5-1 TRBD2 TRBJ2-5
CASTSRTGGPSNTEAFF TGTGCCAGTACTTCGAGAACAGGGGGGCCTTCTAACACTGAAGCTTTCTTT . TRBV19 TRBD1 TRBJ1-1
CASSLQDEQYF TGTGCCAGTAGTCTACAGGACGAGCAGTACTTC . TRBV19 . TRBJ2-7
CASSELRGYSNQPQHF TGTGCCAGCAGTGAACTCCGCGGATATAGCAATCAGCCCCAGCATTTT . TRBV6-1 . TRBJ1-5
CASRLPDRARWGTEAFF TGTGCAAGTCGCTTGCCGGACAGGGCACGGTGGGGCACTGAAGCTTTCTTT . TRBV12-2 . TRBJ1-1
CASRPGGTIKTGAFF TGTGCCAGCAGGCCAGGGGGCACAATCAAAACGGGAGCTTTCTTT . TRBV2 TRBD1 TRBJ1-1
CAWRLRAGQPQHF TGTGCCTGGAGGTTGAGGGCAGGTCAGCCCCAGCATTTT . TRBV30 . TRBJ1-5
CASSLALGGGYTF TGTGCCAGCAGCTTAGCGCTCGGGGGGGGCTACACCTTC . TRBV7-8 . TRBJ1-2
CASSLRGNEQFF TGTGCCAGCAGCCTCAGGGGGAATGAGCAGTTCTTC . TRBV7-8 TRBD1 TRBJ2-1
CASGGAGETQYF TGTGCCAGCGGGGGGGCCGGCGAGACCCAGTACTTC . TRBV2 . TRBJ2-5
CASSPLDSADEQYF TGTGCCAGCAGCCCTTTGGACTCCGCGGACGAGCAGTACTTC . TRBV14 . TRBJ2-7
CASSQDSASGISSYEQYF TGCGCCAGCAGCCAAGATTCGGCTAGCGGGATCTCCTCCTACGAGCAGTACTTC . TRBV4-3 TRBD2 TRBJ2-7
CASSPPGLAGGGEQFF TGTGCCAGCAGCCCTCCGGGACTAGCGGGAGGGGGTGAGCAGTTCTTC . TRBV7-2 TRBD2 TRBJ2-1
CASSPVRQGQETQYF TGTGCCAGCAGTCCCGTCCGGCAGGGCCAAGAGACCCAGTACTTC . TRBV28 . TRBJ2-5
CASSLRTGAGETQYF TGTGCCAGCAGCCTAAGGACAGGGGCCGGAGAGACCCAGTACTTC . TRBV6-5 TRBD1 TRBJ2-5
CASAAARLQNTEAFF TGTGCCAGCGCCGCGGCGCGGTTGCAAAACACTGAAGCTTTCTTT . TRBV2 . TRBJ1-1
CASSWDLQETQYF TGTGCCAGCAGCTGGGACTTACAAGAGACCCAGTACTTC . TRBV6-5 . TRBJ2-5
CASSLPSQVEKLFF TGTGCCAGCAGCCTGCCCTCCCAGGTGGAAAAACTGTTTTTT . TRBV6-1 . TRBJ1-4
CASSPTGGNEKLFF TGTGCCAGCAGCCCGACAGGGGGTAATGAAAAACTGTTTTTT . TRBV7-9 TRBD1 TRBJ1-4
CASSFPGSNEKLFF TGTGCCAGCAGCTTCCCAGGTTCTAATGAAAAACTGTTTTTT . TRBV5-4 . TRBJ1-4
CASQGLIGEKLFF TGTGCCAGTCAGGGGCTAATAGGTGAAAAACTGTTTTTT once TRBV14 . TRBJ1-4
CASSGGRSGNTIYF TGTGCCAGCAGCGGTGGGAGGTCTGGAAACACCATATATTTT . TRBV9 . TRBJ1-3
CASSQGRGPTGELFF TGTGCCAGCAGCCAAGGGAGGGGCCCCACCGGGGAGCTGTTTTTT . TRBV14 . TRBJ2-2
CASSLEGYEKLFF TGCGCCAGCAGCTTAGAGGGTTACGAAAAACTGTTTTTT once TRBV5-1 . TRBJ1-4
CASSLLGRGIAGELFF TGTGCCAGCAGTTTATTAGGTCGGGGGATCGCCGGGGAGCTGTTTTTT . TRBV11-2 . TRBJ2-2
CASSSQGSDTEAFF TGCGCCAGCAGCTCACAGGGGTCGGACACTGAAGCTTTCTTT once TRBV5-1 TRBD1 TRBJ1-1
CASSRGQGSQPQHF TGTGCCAGCAGCCGCGGACAGGGGAGTCAGCCCCAGCATTTT . TRBV6-5 TRBD1 TRBJ1-5
CASSPANEQYF TGTGCCAGCAGCCCCGCGAACGAGCAGTACTTC . TRBV7-2 . TRBJ2-7
CASPGENAADTQYF TGTGCCAGCCCGGGGGAGAATGCGGCAGATACGCAGTATTTT . TRBV6-1 . TRBJ2-3
CASSLSSGATWGGYTF TGTGCCAGCAGTTTATCGAGCGGGGCCACGTGGGGTGGCTACACCTTC . TRBV27 . TRBJ1-2
CSVVPAGGLQTQYF TGCAGCGTTGTTCCAGCGGGGGGGCTTCAGACCCAGTACTTC once TRBV29-1 TRBD2 TRBJ2-5
CASSDSTSGGANEQFF TGTGCCAGCAGTGACTCGACTAGCGGGGGGGCCAATGAGCAGTTCTTC once TRBV6-4 TRBD2 TRBJ2-1
CASSYSRRVDNGYTF TGTGCCAGCAGTTACTCGAGGAGGGTGGACAACGGCTACACCTTC . TRBV6-5 . TRBJ1-2